The rows below give T cell receptor beta chains drawn from one sample of a study of blood T cell repertoires in COVID-19. Sequencing used immunoSEQ multiplex PCR; TCRdb keeps in-frame clones, though not all of them. The profile covers about 56,000 clones, with 80% to 90% appearing a single time and approximately 12% taken by the ten largest. Sequencing was done on a sample of peripheral blood. These receptors all stem from a woman older than 75 with acute or convalescent COVID-19. CDR3s include the opening cysteine and the closing phenylalanine or tryptophan. A D gene is named only where the DNA matches it firmly. Size is omitted from some rows. Given values are once, few, many or a class for expanded clones.

cdr3_length	d_call	v_call	clone_size	j_call	cdr3_aa	cdr3_nt
14	.	TRBV6-2/TRBV6-3	.	TRBJ1-1	CASSQRRGVTEAFF	TGTGCCAGCAGTCAGCGCAGGGGAGTCACTGAAGCTTTCTTT
14	TRBD2	TRBV6-6	.	TRBJ2-1	CASSQRGGLNEQFF	TGTGCCAGCAGTCAGCGGGGGGGCCTAAATGAGCAGTTCTTC
16	TRBD1	TRBV12-5	.	TRBJ1-2	CASGHSSRQGAAGYTF	TGTGCTAGTGGCCACTCGAGCCGACAGGGGGCGGCTGGCTACACCTTC
15	.	TRBV6-5	.	TRBJ2-2	CASKMGAANTGELFF	TGTGCCAGCAAAATGGGGGCAGCGAACACCGGGGAGCTGTTTTTT
14	TRBD2	TRBV10-3	.	TRBJ2-7	CATGGSGGFYEQYF	TGTGCCACGGGCGGGAGCGGGGGTTTTTACGAGCAGTACTTC
14	.	TRBV5-6	.	TRBJ1-1	CASSPLGMNTEAFF	TGTGCCAGCAGCCCTCTCGGGATGAACACTGAAGCTTTCTTT
13	.	TRBV7-2	.	TRBJ2-5	CASSSGGRETQYF	TGTGCCAGCAGCTCGGGGGGCCGTGAGACCCAGTACTTC
13	.	TRBV18	.	TRBJ2-3	CASSPGLTDTQYF	TGTGCCAGCTCACCTGGGCTCACAGATACGCAGTATTTT
16	TRBD1	TRBV25-1	.	TRBJ1-2	CASSGYKQQGNYGYTF	TGTGCCAGCAGTGGGTACAAACAACAGGGGAACTATGGCTACACCTTC
14	.	TRBV6-1	once	TRBJ1-2	CASSEFWQDYGYTF	TGTGCCAGCAGTGAATTTTGGCAGGACTATGGCTACACCTTC
17	.	TRBV3-1/TRBV3-2	.	TRBJ2-4	CASSQEATSIAKNIQYF	TGTGCCAGCAGCCAAGAGGCGACATCGATAGCCAAAAACATTCAGTACTTC
14	TRBD2	TRBV27	.	TRBJ2-3	CASSRSGGTDTQYF	TGTGCCAGCAGCCGTAGCGGGGGCACAGATACGCAGTATTTT
14	TRBD1	TRBV30	.	TRBJ1-4	CAWRGQALNEKLFF	TGTGCCTGGAGGGGACAGGCGCTTAATGAAAAACTGTTTTTT
16	TRBD2	TRBV5-4	.	TRBJ2-7	CASSLGASGGSYEQYF	TGTGCCAGCAGCTTGGGGGCTAGCGGGGGGTCCTACGAGCAGTACTTC
15	.	TRBV11-3	.	TRBJ1-1	CASSFVGAANTEAFF	TGTGCCAGCAGCTTCGTGGGGGCTGCGAACACTGAAGCTTTCTTT
16	.	TRBV5-1	.	TRBJ1-6	CASSLGHGAYNSPLHF	TGCGCCAGCAGCCTGGGGCATGGAGCTTATAATTCACCCCTCCACTTT
14	.	TRBV5-4	.	TRBJ2-3	CASSLGQPTDTQYF	TGTGCCAGCAGCTTGGGACAGCCCACAGATACGCAGTATTTT